This T cell receptor (beta chain) was identified during a study of T cell responses to AZD1222 COVID-19 vaccine. Study outcomes and limitations: Seropositivity was recorded at baseline in only a handful of AZD1222 recipients. Targeting of unmutated variant regions was reportedly seen in nearly half of spike-specific TCRs. Once two AZD1222 doses were given, Spike-specific TCR breadth and depth went up. Along spike, vaccine-associated CD4 TCRs were found throughout, with dominance at 160-218 and 743-854.

Data came from immunoSEQ multiplex PCR; TCRdb stores just in-frame clones and leaves some out. Among 120,000 to 150,000 clones listed, around nine tenths were seen once. This clone appeared once. The antigen is not known. Germline CDR1 LGHDT, CDR2 YNNKEL (reference sequence). The CDR3 has 16 amino acids. Trimming cost V 1 base and J 3 bases; bases outside gene matches: 5. The material was peripheral blood, obtained on day 0 of AZD1222 vaccination. The chain carries TRBV3-1 (or the pseudogene TRBV3-2) and TRBJ2-3, with 9 bases aligning to TRBD2. This TCR derives from an adult in good health. CDR3: CASSQGLAAVTDTQYF. The CDR3 bases are TGTGCCAGCAGCCAAGGACTAGCGGCGGTGACAGATACGCAGTATTTT.